Following are 10 T cell receptor beta chains from one sample sequenced in a study of T-cell reconstitution after alpha-beta-depleted transplantation in children. TCRbeta library construction was performed incorporating unique molecular identifiers. MiXCR was run by TCRdb on the PCR reads, yielding one entry per CDR3 protein. The table shows approximately 400,000 distinct CDR3 sequences, with roughly 16% occurring only once. The sequenced sample was PBMCs, mostly from graft donor cells, obtained 360 days after TCRalphabeta/CD19-depleted stem cell transplant. These receptors came from a boy younger than two who had a stem cell transplant for Wiskott-Aldrich syndrome, so the T cells may come from the graft donor.

The chain employs TRBV18 and TRBJ2-1; TRBD1 might be the D (6 bases). The V end lost 4 bases, the J end lost 5 bases, and 12 bases lay between the germline ends. The CDR3 covers 14 residues. Germline assignment: CDR1 KGHSH and CDR2 LQKENI. CDR3 sequence reads: CASSQDSGDNEQFF. The CDR3 DNA sequence: TGTGCCAGCTCACAGGACTCAGGGGACAATGAGCAGTTCTTC.

This clonotype appeared many times. The chain joins TRBV2 to TRBJ2-1; 7 positions match TRBD2. Per the germline V gene, CDR1 is SNHLY and CDR2 is FYNNEI. Trimming at V came to 8 bases and at J to 4 bases, leaving 8 bases not matched to a gene. This CDR3 spans 14 amino acids. The CDR3 DNA reads TGTGCCAGCTTGGGGACTAACGTTTACAATGAGCAGTTCTTC. It yields the protein CASLGTNVYNEQFF.

This clonotype was seen only a few times. The chain couples TRBV11-2 to TRBJ2-3, with TRBD2 matching over 7 bases. V dropped 3 bases and J dropped 3; count of bases not matched to a gene: 9. This CDR3 is built from 16 residues. Germline V gene sequence: CDR1 SGHAT, CDR2 FQNNGV. This CDR3 reads CASSFPRTSTTDTQYF. In nucleotides, the CDR3 is TGTGCCAGCAGCTTCCCGAGGACTAGTACTACAGATACGCAGTATTTT. The full variable domain, with the rest looked up from reference TRBV11-2 and TRBJ2-3, is EAGVAQSPRYKIIEKRQSVAFWCNPISGHATLYWYQQILGQGPKLLIQFQNNGVVDDSQLPKDRFSAERLKGVDSTLKIQPAKLEDSAVYLCASSFPRTSTTDTQYFGPGTRLTVL.

This clonotype was observed a few times. V and J are TRBV28 and TRBJ2-5, with 7 bases that match TRBD2. The V gene's germline CDR1 is MDHEN and CDR2 SYDVKM. Trimming took 4 bases from V and 5 from J; bases not matched to a gene: 7. This CDR3 comprises 14 residues. DNA of the CDR3: TGTGCCAGCAGTTCGTGGGGGGGAGGGGAGACCCAGTACTTC. Its translation is CASSSWGGGETQYF.

The rearrangement joins TRBV5-6 to TRBJ1-2; D is undetermined. CDR3 size: 13 residues. Trimming left V 3 bases short and J 5 bases short, with 11 bases between. The germline V gene encodes CDR1 SGHDT and CDR2 YYEEEE. In DNA form, the CDR3 reads TGTGCCAGCAGCTGGCGGGTCCTTTATGGCTACACCTTC. Amino acid sequence: CASSWRVLYGYTF. The full variable domain, completed using reference TRBV5-6 and TRBJ1-2, is DAGVTQSPTHLIKTRGQQVTLRCSPKSGHDTVSWYQQALGQGPQFIFQYYEEEERQRGNFPDRFSGHQFPNYSSELNVNALLLGDSALYLCASSWRVLYGYTFGSGTRLTVV.

In the case of this clonotype: One end of the junction fails to match germline, which may point to a read error. The chain is built from TRBV15 and TRBJ1-5; D is unclear. This CDR3 region has 13 residues. Germline values: CDR1 LNHNV, CDR2 YYDKDF (reference sequence). The CDR3 sequence: CATSRDSHQPQHF. The CDR3 region has the DNA TGTGCCACCAGCAGAGATAGCCATCAGCCCCAGCATTTT. The variable domain in full, completed from reference TRBV15 and TRBJ1-5, reads DAMVIQNPRYQVTQFGKPVTLSCSQTLNHNVMYWYQQKSSQAPKLLFHYYDKDFNNEADTPDNFQSRRPNTSFCFLDIRSPGLGDTAMYLCATSRDSHQPQHFGDGTRLSIL.

This clonotype showed up many times. The chain uses TRBV10-3 and TRBJ2-5; D call uncertain. Germline loops: CDR1 ENHRY, CDR2 SYGVKD. V was shortened by 4 bases and J by 1 base, with 7 bases between the two germline ends. The CDR3 totals 13 residues. The CDR3 bases are TGTGCCATCAGTGTCGACTTCCAAGAGACCCAGTACTTC. It codes for CAISVDFQETQYF.

The chain combines TRBV12-3 or TRBV12-4 with TRBJ2-1; TRBD2 agrees at 10 bases. The CDR3 runs to 18 residues. The ends lost 10 bases at V and 3 bases at J; junction bases unmatched: 18. The CDR3 region is CAITLRPSGSFLYNEQFF. The CDR3 bases are TGTGCCATCACCCTAAGGCCTAGCGGGAGTTTTCTCTACAATGAGCAGTTCTTC.

The chain recombines TRBV3-1 with TRBJ2-3; D is ambiguous. The CDR3 loop spans 17 amino acids. Germline V gives CDR1 LGHDT, CDR2 YNNKEL (reference sequence). V was shortened by 0 bases and J by 0 bases, with 13 bases between the two germline ends. The chain's CDR3 is CASSQDLDLTSTDTQYF. As DNA, the CDR3 is TGTGCCAGCAGCCAAGATCTTGACTTAACTAGCACAGATACGCAGTATTTT.

This clonotype appeared a few times. The rearrangement links TRBV7-8 to TRBJ2-5, with D perhaps matching TRBD1 (6 bases). The ends were cut back, 4 bases at V and 2 bases at J, with 11 bases in the middle. The CDR3 spans 14 residues. The V gene's germline CDR1 is SGHVS and CDR2 FQNEAQ. The chain's CDR3 is CASSSPGQQETQYF. The CDR3 DNA reads as TGTGCCAGCAGCTCGCCCGGACAGCAAGAGACCCAGTACTTC.